One sample yielded the 20 T cell receptor beta chains listed below, sequenced in a study of blood T cell repertoires in COVID-19. Some clones are missing from TCRdb's copy, which holds only in-frame ones; the method was immunoSEQ multiplex PCR. The profile shows about 74,000 clones, 70% to 90% of them singletons. The sample was peripheral blood. These receptors were obtained from a man in his 70s with active or convalescent COVID-19.

For the CDR3, the DNA is TGTGCCAGCAGTCCCCATAGCAATCAGCCCCAGCATTTT. The encoded protein is CASSPHSNQPQHF. The chain has TRBV6-6 and TRBJ1-5; D unclear. The germline V gene has CDR1 MNHNY and CDR2 SVGAGI (reference sequence). The CDR3 covers 13 residues. Trimming removed 5 bases from V and 0 bases from J, with 5 bases in between.

The V call is TRBV19, the J call TRBJ2-3; 8 nucleotides match TRBD2. This CDR3 has 18 residues. The germline V gene has CDR1 LNHDA and CDR2 SQIVND (reference sequence). V dropped 3 bases and J dropped 0; count of bases not matched to a gene: 11. DNA for the CDR3: TGTGCCAGTAGTATTCCCACAGCCGGGACTAGGAGCACAGATACGCAGTATTTT. It yields the protein CASSIPTAGTRSTDTQYF.

The chain uses TRBV18 and TRBJ2-7; 7 bases are shared with TRBD1. Germline CDR1 and CDR2: KGHSH and LQKENI. Unmatched junction bases numbered 10, after V lost 6 bases and J lost 2 bases. The CDR3 contains 15 residues. The CDR3 reads CASSPVTGDPYEQYF. DNA for the CDR3: TGTGCCAGCTCTCCCGTCACAGGGGATCCCTACGAGCAGTACTTC.

In this sample, this clone turned up a few times. CDR3 DNA: TGTGCCAGCAGCCTGCCGGGACTAGCGGGGAATGAGCAGTTCTTC. Its translation: CASSLPGLAGNEQFF. The V gene is TRBV25-1, the J gene TRBJ2-1; TRBD2 agrees at 13 bases. The V segment lost 6 bases and the J segment 7 bases; nucleotides outside the gene matches: 6. The CDR3 spans 15 residues. Germline lookup yields CDR1 MGHDK and CDR2 SYGVNS.

The chain carries TRBV19 and TRBJ1-6; D gene ambiguous. The CDR3 runs to 14 residues. Trimming stripped 11 bases from V and 5 bases from J, with 16 bases between. Germline-derived CDR1 and CDR2 are LNHDA and SQIVND (reference sequence). The CDR3 here is CAPLRSRDNSPLHF. The CDR3 region has the DNA TGTGCCCCCCTAAGGTCTCGGGATAATTCACCCCTCCACTTT. The full variable domain, in which reference TRBV19 and TRBJ1-6 provide the parts outside the CDR3, is DGGITQSPKYLFRKEGQNVTLSCEQNLNHDAMYWYRQDPGQGLRLIYYSQIVNDFQKGDIAEGYSVSREKKESFPLTVTSAQKNPTAFYLCAPLRSRDNSPLHFGNGTRLTVT.

The rearrangement links TRBV6-4 to TRBJ2-3; 10 bases are a match to TRBD2. The CDR3 runs 15 residues. The germline V gene has CDR1 MRHNA and CDR2 SNTAGT. Trimming cost V 5 bases and J 5 bases; bases outside gene matches: 7. The CDR3, as DNA: TGTGCCAGCAGTCGGGCCGGGACTAGCGTAGATACGCAGTATTTT. Protein product: CASSRAGTSVDTQYF.

The chain uses TRBV5-1 and TRBJ2-3; D is unresolved. Per the germline V gene, CDR1 is SGHRS and CDR2 is YFSETQ. With 3 bases removed from V and 3 bases from J, the gap between germline ends came to 11 bases. The CDR3 has 14 residues. CDR3 residues: CASSSLSVTDTQYF. The CDR3 bases are TGCGCCAGCAGCTCCCTTAGTGTGACAGATACGCAGTATTTT. Complete variable domain (other parts from reference TRBV5-1 and TRBJ2-3): KAGVTQTPRYLIKTRGQQVTLSCSPISGHRSVSWYQQTPGQGLQFLFEYFSETQRNKGNFPGRFSGRQFSNSRSEMNVSTLELGDSALYLCASSSLSVTDTQYFGPGTRLTVL.

This chain connects TRBV10-2 to TRBJ1-2, with TRBD1 identical over 9 bases. Per the germline V gene, CDR1 is WSHSY and CDR2 is SAAADI. Trimming at V came to 7 bases and at J to 8 bases, leaving 11 bases not matched to a gene. The CDR3 runs to 14 residues. In DNA form, the CDR3 reads TGCGCCAGCACCTCACCACAGGGGGCGGGAGGCTACACCTTC. Its protein product is CASTSPQGAGGYTF.

The V call is TRBV6-5, the J call TRBJ2-1; tentative D call: TRBD1 (6 bases). Germline V lookup: CDR1 MNHEY, CDR2 SVGAGI. The V and J ends lost 6 bases and 7 bases respectively, with 19 bases between them. The CDR3 covers 15 residues. The CDR3 DNA reads TGTGCCAGCAGGAGACAGGCCCTGGGGTGGAATGAGCAGTTCTTC. Translating gives CASRRQALGWNEQFF.

Here the CDR3 reads CASSLGGLTYNEQFF. The DNA for the CDR3 is TGCGCCAGCAGCTTGGGAGGGTTGACCTACAATGAGCAGTTCTTC. J is TRBJ2-1 and V is TRBV5-1; maybe TRBD2 (5 bases). The CDR3 runs 15 residues. The V and J ends lost 0 bases and 2 bases respectively, with 9 bases between them. In germline, CDR1 is SGHRS, CDR2 YFSETQ. Based on the CDR3 plus reference TRBV5-1 and TRBJ2-1, the full variable domain is KAGVTQTPRYLIKTRGQQVTLSCSPISGHRSVSWYQQTPGQGLQFLFEYFSETQRNKGNFPGRFSGRQFSNSRSEMNVSTLELGDSALYLCASSLGGLTYNEQFFGPGTRLTVL.

This rearrangement joins TRBV11-2 to TRBJ2-3, with 7 bases lining up with TRBD2. CDR3 length: 16 residues. The V segment lost 4 bases and the J segment 3 bases; nucleotides outside the gene matches: 10. Germline V gene sequence: CDR1 SGHAT, CDR2 FQNNGV. As DNA, the CDR3 is TGTGCCAGCAGCTCGGGGGGAGGCGGGCAGACAGATACGCAGTATTTT. As protein: CASSSGGGGQTDTQYF.

This clone was observed a handful of times. The J gene is TRBJ2-7, the V gene TRBV6-6; 8 nucleotides line up with TRBD1. This CDR3 region has 14 residues. The V and J ends lost 5 bases and 2 bases, in that order; junction bases with no gene match: 5. Germline CDR1 MNHNY, CDR2 SVGAGI (reference sequence). This chain's CDR3 is CASSTRQGTYEQYF. CDR3 coding DNA: TGTGCCAGCAGTACCCGACAGGGGACCTACGAGCAGTACTTC.

The sample holds a few counts of this clone. The chain joins TRBV5-6 to TRBJ1-6; no reliable D call. V was clipped by 1 base and J by 9 bases, with 11 bases between them. The CDR3 loop spans 14 amino acids. The germline CDR1 and CDR2 sequences are SGHDT and YYEEEE. CDR3 DNA: TGTGCCAGCAGCTTGCGGGGTCGGGGTTCACCCCTCCACTTT. Translation gives CASSLRGRGSPLHF.

This clone was observed once. V is TRBV27 and J is TRBJ1-2; 9 bases are shared with TRBD1. Germline loops: CDR1 MNHEY, CDR2 SMNVEV (reference sequence). V lost 9 bases, J lost 5 bases, and 7 bases stayed unmatched. The CDR3 has 13 amino acids. DNA of the CDR3: TGTGCCAGTGGAGAGGGGACAGGGTATGGCTACACCTTC. Protein product: CASGEGTGYGYTF.

V and J are TRBV6-1 and TRBJ1-2; TRBD1 matches 8 bases. V shed 3 bases, J shed 0 bases, and the junction held 6 bases outside the gene matches. Germline V gene data show CDR1 as MNHNS and CDR2 as SASEGT. The CDR3 has 16 residues. This CDR3 reads CASSEHPGGSNYGYTF. The CDR3 DNA sequence: TGTGCCAGCAGTGAGCATCCAGGGGGCTCTAACTATGGCTACACCTTC.

V is TRBV7-9 and J is TRBJ1-1; 7 nucleotides line up with TRBD1. Germline V gene sequence: CDR1 SEHNR, CDR2 FQNEAQ (reference sequence). The CDR3 contains 14 residues. J was trimmed by 6 bases and V by 4 bases; bases with no gene match: 8. The CDR3 here is CASSSLQGNAEAFF. The CDR3 nucleotides read TGTGCCAGCAGCTCCCTACAGGGGAATGCTGAAGCTTTCTTT.

The V and J genes are TRBV3-1 (or the pseudogene TRBV3-2) and TRBJ1-2, with D possibly TRBD1 on 6 matching bases. This CDR3 is built from 15 residues. V was pared by 4 bases and J by 2 bases, with 14 bases between. Germline V gene data show CDR1 as LGHDT and CDR2 as YNNKEL (reference sequence). The CDR3 spells CASSLSRGHNYGYTF. DNA for the CDR3: TGTGCCAGCAGCCTGTCCAGGGGCCACAACTATGGCTACACCTTC.

The rearrangement links TRBV19 to TRBJ2-1, with a tentative D call TRBD1 (6 bases). Trimming left V 10 bases short and J 7 bases short, with 17 bases between. This CDR3 contains 13 residues. CDR1 is LNHDA and CDR2 is SQIVND in the germline V gene (reference sequence). The CDR3 sequence: CATSQGRRNEQFF. CDR3 coding DNA: TGTGCCACCAGTCAGGGGAGAAGAAATGAGCAGTTCTTC.

The chain joins TRBV2 to TRBJ2-1; 11 bases align to TRBD1. This CDR3 region has 15 residues. V lost 6 bases and J lost 4; bases outside the gene matches: 5. Germline CDR1 is SNHLY and CDR2 is FYNNEI. CDR3 DNA: TGTGCCAGCAGGCAGGACAGGGGGCTGTACAATGAGCAGTTCTTC. Residues: CASRQDRGLYNEQFF.

This chain uses TRBV14 with TRBJ1-2; TRBD1 might be the D (5 bases). V was clipped by 1 base and J by 7 bases, with 10 bases between them. The CDR3 has 13 amino acids. The germline CDR1 and CDR2 sequences are SGHDN and FVKESK. The CDR3 nucleotides read TGTGCCAGCAGCCAAGTTTGGCAGGGTGGCTACACCTTC. Protein: CASSQVWQGGYTF.